The clone carrying this TCR beta chain was found a few times. Its specificity is not known. This record belongs to a study of T cell responses to AZD1222 COVID-19 vaccine. Study conclusions and caveats: Possibly, clonal diversity was underestimated; donors were largely white British and included more females. It was only a handful of AZD1222 recipients who were seropositive at baseline. The breadth and depth of Spike-specific TCRs increased once two AZD1222 doses had been given.

V lost 7 bases and J lost 0, with 12 bases in between. The CDR3 extends over 14 amino acids. Germline values: CDR1 MDHEN, CDR2 SYDVKM. Using immunoSEQ multiplex PCR, the repertoire was profiled, and TCRdb retains in-frame clones only, with some absent. The sample has around 160,000 clones; 88% are singletons. This clonotype was sampled from an adult in good health. This sample comprised peripheral blood, obtained on day 0 of AZD1222 vaccination. The J gene is TRBJ1-1, the V gene TRBV28; D remains unclear. The CDR3 is CASTGPSMNTEAFF. The CDR3, as DNA: TGTGCCAGCACGGGCCCCAGCATGAACACTGAAGCTTTCTTT.